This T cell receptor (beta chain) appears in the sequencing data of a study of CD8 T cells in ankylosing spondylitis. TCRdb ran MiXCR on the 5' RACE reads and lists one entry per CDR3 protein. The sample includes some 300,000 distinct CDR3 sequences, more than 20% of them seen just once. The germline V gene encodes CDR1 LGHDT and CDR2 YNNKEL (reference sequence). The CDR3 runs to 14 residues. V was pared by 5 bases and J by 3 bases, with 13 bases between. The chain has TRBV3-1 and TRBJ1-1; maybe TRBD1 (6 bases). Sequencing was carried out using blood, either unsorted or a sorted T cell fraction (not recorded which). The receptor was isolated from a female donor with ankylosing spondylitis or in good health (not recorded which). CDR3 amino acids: CASSVRDTYTEAFF. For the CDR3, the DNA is TGTGCCAGCAGCGTCCGGGACACCTACACTGAAGCTTTCTTT.